This TCR beta chain was identified in a study of shared clonotypes between healthy human individuals (dated by TCRdb to about 2020). Regarding the research as a whole: A couple of women and three men aged 18 to 49 years were included in the cohort. Per donor, three plates each were used for CD4 naive and CD4 memory, two for CD8 naive, and one for CD8 memory. To estimate repertoire size and how much clonotype sharing occurs between individuals, the study deeply sequenced the blood TCR repertoires of roughly 5 healthy adults. To increase sequencing depth and limit assay-specific biases, different laboratories used diverse techniques to prepare libraries and sequence TCR repertoires. Leukapheresis yielded between about 0.9 and 9.5 billion PBMCs per donor. Here is what the overall study found, with its caveats: The genetic and exposure-history diversity represented was limited by the small number of donors. Estimated clonotype richness was generally larger for naive than for memory subsets. Rarefaction of sorted-subset datasets indicated incomplete sequencing despite the large sequencing depth. Pairwise subsampling indicated that sequencing depth was expected to affect the degree of clonotype sharing among donors. Approximately 5% of naive CD4, more than 3% of naive CD8, about 2.1% of memory CD4, and 0.4% of memory CD8 clonotypes were shared across four donors. Only blood was sampled, and tissue TCR repertoires likely differ from those in blood. Compared with non-shared clonotypes, clonotypes shared by all four sorted-subset donors had higher generation probabilities.

TCR CDR3 regions were amplified from genomic DNA by multiplex PCR using the deep immunoSEQ assay. Extracted genomic DNA from each cell subset was spread evenly across all wells of several immunoSEQ 96-well plates, with each plate serving as a replicate. Each replicate PCR for sorted subsets received around 210 ng genomic DNA, equal to about 30,000 T cell genomes. Purified libraries were measured with a Qubit 3.0 fluorometer, size-checked on a Bioanalyzer 2100, and measured again with the KAPA Library Quantification kit. Each immunoSEQ 96-well plate was sequenced on its own single-read 150-cycle Illumina NextSeq 550 flow cell. In the original analysis: Because only junctional sequences without quality scores were contained in the immunoSEQ output, filtering matching that applied to full-length reads could not be performed. To assign V/J genes and CDR3, sequences were annotated using PyIR, a Python wrapper for IgBLAST v1.9, with IMGT germline references. Reads were removed for weak V/J assignments (E-value above 1e-6), missing CDR3, stop codons, out-of-frame junctions, or ambiguous translated residues. A V3J clonotype was defined by an identical inferred V gene, J gene, and CDR3 amino acid sequence. Percentage overlap between repertoires was calculated by dividing the number of shared unique clonotypes by the size of the smaller repertoire. Three approaches were used to assess repertoire richness: RTK rarefaction, the Chao1 estimator, and Recon v2.1 estimates of unobserved clonotypes. Generation probabilities were computed with OLGA for all TCRbeta clonotypes obtained by the gDNA method from several donors. In its TCRdb copy, this immuneACCESS table keeps in-frame sequences only and misses some clones. Where compared with another copy, unresolved V genes explain less than half of these, and the others have no known cause. V and J calls and clone size are copied from that table; D and trimming were computed from the DNA. The table for this sample lists around 1.4 million clones; 98% of them were counted only once. The ten top clones hold under 0.45% of the sample.

A remark on this clone: Its antigen target is currently unknown. No base quality information exists; no much larger clone differs at one position. The same CDR3 can be traced to other DNA sequences in this sample.

The CDR3 contains 14 residues, cysteine and phenylalanine counted. The sequence is cut down to CDR3 DNA, 42 bases in frame from base 1. Unmatched junction bases come to 4, with V trimmed by 2 bases and J by 4 bases. CDR1 and CDR2 are read off the germline V gene as SGDLS and YYNGEE. Healthy HIV-negative adults with no recently reported acute infections or vaccinations were included as donors. All donors were Caucasian adults living in Nashville, Tennessee, USA. Magnetic negative selection was used to enrich CD4+ T cells, after which naive cells were positively selected on CD45RA and the negative fraction became the memory subset. After blood collection by leukapheresis, PBMCs were isolated using Ficoll-Histopaque density gradient centrifugation and then cryopreserved in the vapor phase of liquid nitrogen. Analytical flow cytometry was used to check the purity and quantity of every magnetically sorted T cell population. From each sorted fraction, genomic DNA was isolated and quantified by UV absorbance on a Nanodrop 2000c.

The rearrangement combines TRBV9 with TRBJ2-7, with 9 bases aligning to TRBD1. Material for sequencing was naive CD4+ T cells sorted from blood. In light of the paper, this sample's cell subset or site label describes: CD45RA+ positively selected. This TCR was sampled from a man aged 25-45 years in good health. CDR3 loop: CASSVGQGTYEQYF. The nucleotides are TGTGCCAGCAGCGTTGGACAGGGGACTTACGAGCAGTACTTC. Joined to the reference TRBV9 and TRBJ2-7 proteins, this CDR3 gives the full variable domain: DSGVTQTPKHLITATGQRVTLRCSPRSGDLSVYWYQQSLDQGLQFLIQYYNGEERAKGNILERFSAQQFPDLHSELNLSSLELGDSALYFCASSVGQGTYEQYFGPGTRLTVT.